The 13 T cell receptor beta chains reported below all come from one sample, sequenced in a study of cytomegalovirus exposure and HLA in healthy donors. The data were produced by immunoSEQ multiplex PCR, yet TCRdb's version contains in-frame clones alone and is incomplete. The sample lists some 230,000 clones, about nine tenths occurring once. Sequencing input: PBMCs. The receptors shown here come from a woman in her late teens or twenties in good health and CMV-seronegative.

Note on this clone: The sample carries other DNA sequences with the same CDR3. J is TRBJ1-5 and V is TRBV27; D remains unclear. From germline, CDR1 is MNHEY and CDR2 SMNVEV (reference sequence). The V end was cut by 2 bases, the J end by 2 bases, with 4 bases between. This CDR3 is built from 13 residues. This chain's CDR3 is CASSLTGNQPQHF. The CDR3 nucleotides read TGTGCCAGCAGTTTAACAGGCAATCAGCCCCAGCATTTT.

The CDR3 is CASSVRPGLVYGYTF. For the CDR3, the DNA is TGTGCCAGCAGTGTTCGACCAGGACTTGTCTATGGCTACACCTTC. The chain links TRBV2 to TRBJ1-2; D remains unclear. Trimming shortened V by 4 bases and J by 4 bases, and 16 bases separated the two germline ends. The germline gives CDR1 SNHLY, CDR2 FYNNEI. CDR3 length: 15 amino acids.

This clone was recorded only once. The CDR3 DNA is TGTGCCAGCAGCTTTTCCACAGGGCGATCTGGAAACACCATATATTTT. Amino acids: CASSFSTGRSGNTIYF. The chain recombines TRBV7-9 with TRBJ1-3, with a weak D call TRBD1 (6 bases). Looked up from germline, CDR1 is SEHNR and CDR2 is FQNEAQ (reference sequence). CDR3 length equals 16 residues. The germline V and J ends were trimmed by 3 bases and 1 base, with 13 bases remaining between them.

The rearrangement joins TRBV18 to TRBJ2-2; D unresolved. This CDR3 spans 15 amino acids. Trimming removed 2 bases from V and 3 bases from J, with 10 bases in between. The V gene's germline CDR1 is KGHSH and CDR2 LQKENI. Written as DNA, the CDR3 is TGTGCCAGCTCACCAGGGCCAGTAGACACCGGGGAGCTGTTTTTT. Amino acids: CASSPGPVDTGELFF. The whole variable domain, remainder taken from reference TRBV18 and TRBJ2-2, is NAGVMQNPRHLVRRRGQEARLRCSPMKGHSHVYWYRQLPEEGLKFMVYLQKENIIDESGMPKERFSAEFPKEGPSILRIQQVVRGDSAAYFCASSPGPVDTGELFFGEGSRLTVL.

The chain couples TRBV10-2 to TRBJ2-7; 10 bases are a match to TRBD2. Germline loops: CDR1 WSHSY, CDR2 SAAADI. The ends lost 3 bases at V and 4 bases at J; junction bases unmatched: 3. CDR3 length equals 14 residues. CDR3 loop: CASSELAGPYEQYF. DNA for the CDR3: TGCGCCAGCAGTGAACTAGCGGGACCGTACGAGCAGTACTTC.

CDR3 in DNA: TGTGCCAGCAGGACTAGCGCTCCCAATGAGCAGTTCTTC. It specifies CASRTSAPNEQFF. V is TRBV6-6 and J is TRBJ2-1; 8 positions agree with TRBD2. Germline CDR1 reads MNHNY; CDR2 reads SVGAGI (reference sequence). Trimming cost V 6 bases and J 6 bases; bases outside gene matches: 4. The CDR3 has 13 residues.

The CDR3: CASSSIGGQGGYGYTF. The CDR3 bases are TGTGCCAGCAGCTCGATAGGGGGACAGGGGGGCTATGGCTACACCTTC. The chain combines TRBV5-4 with TRBJ1-2; TRBD1 matches at 11 bases. Germline CDR1 reads SGHNT; CDR2 reads YYREEE (reference sequence). Trimming at V came to 3 bases and at J to 4 bases, leaving 8 bases not matched to a gene. The CDR3 extends over 16 amino acids.

V gene TRBV7-9 combines with J gene TRBJ1-2; tentative D call: TRBD1 (6 bases). The CDR3 has 13 amino acids. Germline V CDR1 and CDR2: SEHNR, FQNEAQ (reference sequence). V gave up 3 bases and J gave up 7 bases, with 12 bases separating them. The CDR3 spells CASSLGASGGYTF. The CDR3 DNA follows: TGTGCCAGCAGCTTGGGGGCCTCGGGTGGCTACACCTTC. Filled out from reference TRBV7-9 and TRBJ1-2, the complete variable domain reads DTGVSQNPRHKITKRGQNVTFRCDPISEHNRLYWYRQTLGQGPEFLTYFQNEAQLEKSRLLSDRFSAERPKGSFSTLEIQRTEQGDSAMYLCASSLGASGGYTFGSGTRLTVV.

The genes are TRBV6-1 and TRBJ1-6; TRBD1 might be the D (5 bases). Germline lookup yields CDR1 MNHNS and CDR2 SASEGT. The CDR3 has 19 amino acids. The V gene lost 2 bases and the J gene lost 1 base, with 18 bases spanning the gap. CDR3 residues: CASSEKVVAGRSYNSPLHF. DNA of the CDR3: TGTGCCAGCAGTGAAAAGGTGGTGGCAGGGAGGTCCTATAATTCACCCCTCCACTTT.

This chain joins TRBV6-1 and TRBJ2-1, with D possibly being TRBD1 (6 bases). The CDR3 is 13 residues long. Germline V lookup: CDR1 MNHNS, CDR2 SASEGT. V lost 4 bases and J lost 2, with 6 bases in between. CDR3 nucleotide sequence: TGTGCCAGCAGTGGGACAGCCTACAATGAGCAGTTCTTC. Amino acids: CASSGTAYNEQFF.

The chain couples TRBV23-1 to TRBJ2-1; TRBD2 might be the D (5 bases). TRBV23-1 is known as an ORF, though its function is uncertain. The V end lost 3 bases, the J end lost 1 base, and 22 bases lay between the germline ends. This CDR3 is 19 amino acids long. CDR3: CASSHSIQVAGGSYNEQFF. Written as DNA, the CDR3 is TGCGCCAGCAGTCATTCAATTCAAGTCGCAGGCGGGTCCTACAATGAGCAGTTCTTC.

The V and J genes are TRBV6-6 and TRBJ1-5; the match to TRBD1 covers 8 bases. V shed 4 bases, J shed 6 bases, and the junction held 8 bases outside the gene matches. The germline V gene has CDR1 MNHNY and CDR2 SVGAGI (reference sequence). CDR3 length: 15 amino acids. CDR3 sequence reads: CASSSISGGSQPQHF. The DNA for the CDR3 is TGTGCCAGCAGTTCGATTTCAGGGGGCAGTCAGCCCCAGCATTTT.

The V gene is TRBV7-8, the J gene TRBJ2-7; weak D call: TRBD1 (6 bases). The germline V gene encodes CDR1 SGHVS and CDR2 FQNEAQ. V lost 5 bases, J lost 3 bases, and 17 bases lay in between. CDR3 length equals 15 residues. The CDR3 DNA reads TGTGCCAGCAGCGGAGAGGGGGAGTATCGCTACGAGCAGTACTTC. As protein: CASSGEGEYRYEQYF.